This TCR beta chain derives from a study of cytomegalovirus exposure and HLA in healthy donors. The PCR employed 60 Vbeta primers together with 13 Jbeta primers. The method was immunoSEQ multiplex PCR; TCRdb's version includes in-frame clones alone and lacks a portion of them. This table has around 150,000 clones, about 61% appearing once. This clone came up a few times. V lost 0 bases to trimming and J lost 6 bases, with 16 bases between them. Germline loops: CDR1 SGDLS, CDR2 YYNGEE. The CDR3 spans 15 residues. The chain uses TRBV9 and TRBJ2-7; maybe TRBD1 (5 bases). The receptor comes from a middle-aged woman in good health and CMV-seronegative. The source material was PBMCs. CDR3 coding DNA: TGTGCCAGCAGCGTAGCACAGGCCTCTCAGGGCGAGCAGTACTTC. Residues: CASSVAQASQGEQYF.